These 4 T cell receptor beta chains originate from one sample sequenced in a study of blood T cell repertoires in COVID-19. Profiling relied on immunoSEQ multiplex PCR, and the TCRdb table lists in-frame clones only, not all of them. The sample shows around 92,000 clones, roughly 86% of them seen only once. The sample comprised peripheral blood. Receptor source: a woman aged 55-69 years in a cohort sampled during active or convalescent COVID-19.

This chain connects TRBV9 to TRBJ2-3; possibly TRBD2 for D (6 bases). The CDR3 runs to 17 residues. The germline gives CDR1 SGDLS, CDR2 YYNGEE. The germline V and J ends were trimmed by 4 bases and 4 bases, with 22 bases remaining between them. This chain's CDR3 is CASSPTGLNGVADTQYF. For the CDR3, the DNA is TGTGCCAGCAGCCCGACGGGACTCAACGGTGTGGCAGATACGCAGTATTTT.

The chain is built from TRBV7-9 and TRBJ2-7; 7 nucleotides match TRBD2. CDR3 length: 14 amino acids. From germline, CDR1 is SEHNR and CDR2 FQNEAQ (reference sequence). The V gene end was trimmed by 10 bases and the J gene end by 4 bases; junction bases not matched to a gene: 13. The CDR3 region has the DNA TGTGCCATCCCGCCGGGAGCGGGACCTTACGAGCAGTACTTC. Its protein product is CAIPPGAGPYEQYF. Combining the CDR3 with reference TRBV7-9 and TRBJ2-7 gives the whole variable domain DTGVSQNPRHKITKRGQNVTFRCDPISEHNRLYWYRQTLGQGPEFLTYFQNEAQLEKSRLLSDRFSAERPKGSFSTLEIQRTEQGDSAMYLCAIPPGAGPYEQYFGPGTRLTVT.

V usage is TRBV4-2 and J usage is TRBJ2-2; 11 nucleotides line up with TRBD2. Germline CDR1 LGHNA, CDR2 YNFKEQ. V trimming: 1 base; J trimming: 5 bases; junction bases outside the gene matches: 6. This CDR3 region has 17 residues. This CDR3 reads CASSQGVLAGDTGELFF. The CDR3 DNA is TGTGCCAGCAGCCAAGGAGTACTAGCGGGAGATACCGGGGAGCTGTTTTTT.

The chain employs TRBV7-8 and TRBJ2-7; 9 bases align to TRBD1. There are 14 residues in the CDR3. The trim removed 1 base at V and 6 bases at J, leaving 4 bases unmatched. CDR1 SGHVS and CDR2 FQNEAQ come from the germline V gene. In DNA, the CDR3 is TGTGCCAGCAGCTTAGAGGACAGGGGAGGCGAGCAGTACTTC. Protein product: CASSLEDRGGEQYF.